This TCR beta chain was obtained from a study of T cell repertoires and Cas9 in healthy adults. Study-level background: SpCas9-reactive CD4 and CD8 T cells were characterized for potency, cytotoxicity and lineage. Study observations and caveats: Reportedly, SpCas9-reactive effector T cell proliferation and function were mitigated by SpCas9-reactive Tregs in vitro.

On this clone itself: As yet, its antigen is unknown.

Using immunoSEQ multiplex PCR, the repertoire was profiled, and TCRdb retains in-frame clones only, with some absent. Among 20,000 to 25,000 clones listed, 80% to 95% were seen once. The CDR3 runs to 17 residues. The J segment lost 1 base and the V segment lost 0 bases, leaving 5 bases of the junction unmatched. The germline V gene has CDR1 SGDLS and CDR2 YYNGEE. Sequencing was performed on CD4+ effector T cells (CD127+, CD25-, CD137-, CD154-) from PBMCs; culture status not recorded. This TCR derives from a human donor in good health. The V and J genes are TRBV9 and TRBJ2-3; 10 positions agree with TRBD1. CDR3 DNA: TGTGCCAGCAGCGTAGCACCCGGACAGGGGGGCACAGATACGCAGTATTTT. Protein sequence: CASSVAPGQGGTDTQYF. Together with reference TRBV9 and TRBJ2-3, the CDR3 gives the full variable domain: DSGVTQTPKHLITATGQRVTLRCSPRSGDLSVYWYQQSLDQGLQFLIQYYNGEERAKGNILERFSAQQFPDLHSELNLSSLELGDSALYFCASSVAPGQGGTDTQYFGPGTRLTVL.